Listed here is a single T cell receptor (beta chain). At one end, the junction sequence differs from germline, possibly due to a read error. The entry originates in a study of early T cells in non-severe SARS-CoV-2 infection. Separate cDNA molecules each had unique molecular identifiers attached to them. TCRdb ran MiXCR on the 5' RACE reads and lists one entry per CDR3 protein. The sample holds under 60,000 distinct CDR3 sequences; roughly an eighth are singletons and the top ten take roughly 10%. The CDR3 covers 12 residues. Germline CDR1 MNHEY, CDR2 SVGAGI. Sequenced input: whole blood. The V call is TRBV6-5, the J call TRBJ1-1, with D possibly TRBD1 on 5 matching bases. The sequence derives from an adult who was a healthcare worker with PCR-confirmed SARS-CoV-2 infection or an uninfected control (not recorded which). CDR3 DNA: TGTGCCAGCAGTTACCTGGGGCAGGAAGCTTTGTTT. This sequence encodes CASSYLGQEALF.